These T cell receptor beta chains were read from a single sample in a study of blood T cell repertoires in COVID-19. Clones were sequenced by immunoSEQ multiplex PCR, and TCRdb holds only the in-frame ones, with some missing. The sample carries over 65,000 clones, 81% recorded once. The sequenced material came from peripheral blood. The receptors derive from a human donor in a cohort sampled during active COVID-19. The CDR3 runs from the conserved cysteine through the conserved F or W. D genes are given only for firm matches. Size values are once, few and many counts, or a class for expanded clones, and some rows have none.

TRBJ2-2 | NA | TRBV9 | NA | CASSVEDGRGNTGELFF | TGTGCCAGCAGCGTAGAAGACGGTAGGGGGAACACCGGGGAGCTGTTTTTT
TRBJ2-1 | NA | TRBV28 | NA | CASSLGRRYYNEQFF | TGTGCCAGCAGTTTAGGGAGGAGGTACTACAATGAGCAGTTCTTC
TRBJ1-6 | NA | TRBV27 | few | CASRQGSSYNSPLHF | TGTGCCAGCAGACAGGGTAGCTCCTATAATTCACCCCTCCACTTT
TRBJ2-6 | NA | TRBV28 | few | CASSFWGGDTSGANVLTF | TGTGCCAGCAGCTTTTGGGGAGGGGACACCTCTGGGGCCAACGTCCTGACTTTC
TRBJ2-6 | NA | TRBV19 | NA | CASIPGSAGANVLTF | TGTGCCAGTATCCCTGGTTCGGCTGGGGCCAACGTCCTGACTTTC
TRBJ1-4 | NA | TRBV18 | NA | CASSPLSTGATNEKLFF | TGTGCCAGCTCACCACTTTCCACGGGAGCAACTAATGAAAAACTGTTTTTT
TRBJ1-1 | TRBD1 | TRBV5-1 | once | CASSLPGQGTEAFF | TGCGCCAGCAGCTTGCCTGGACAGGGGACAGAAGCTTTCTTT
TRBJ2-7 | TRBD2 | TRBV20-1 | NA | CSASKPSGRASVDEQYF | TGCAGTGCTAGTAAGCCAAGCGGGAGGGCCTCTGTGGACGAGCAGTACTTC
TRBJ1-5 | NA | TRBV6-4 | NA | CASRGGIRQPQHF | TGTGCCAGCAGGGGGGGGATCAGGCAGCCCCAGCATTTT
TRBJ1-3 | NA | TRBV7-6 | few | CASSLEWGLSGNTIYF | TGTGCCAGCAGCTTAGAGTGGGGACTTTCTGGAAACACCATATATTTT
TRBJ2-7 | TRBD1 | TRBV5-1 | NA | CASSSGQGYEQYF | TGCGCCAGCAGTTCTGGACAGGGCTACGAGCAGTACTTC
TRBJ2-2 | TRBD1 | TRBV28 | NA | CASSFLEGGFYTGELFF | TGTGCCAGCAGTTTTTTGGAAGGGGGCTTTTACACCGGGGAGCTGTTTTTT
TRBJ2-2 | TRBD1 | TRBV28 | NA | CASSLLGQGTGELFF | TGTGCCAGCAGTTTATTGGGACAGGGCACCGGGGAGCTGTTTTTT
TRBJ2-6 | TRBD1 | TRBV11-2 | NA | CATGTERLLSSGANVLTF | TGTGCCACCGGGACAGAGAGACTCTTAAGCTCTGGGGCCAACGTCCTGACTTTC
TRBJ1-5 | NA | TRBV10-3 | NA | CAISSGGNQPQHF | TGTGCCATCAGTTCGGGGGGCAATCAGCCCCAGCATTTT
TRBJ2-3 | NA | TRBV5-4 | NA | CASSGGGLTDTQYF | TGTGCCAGCAGCGGAGGGGGCTTGACAGATACGCAGTATTTT
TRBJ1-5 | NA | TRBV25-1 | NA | CASSDGAQHF | TGTGCCAGCAGCGACGGGGCCCAGCATTTT
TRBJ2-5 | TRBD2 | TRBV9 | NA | CASSALAGARETQYF | TGTGCCAGCAGCGCACTAGCGGGAGCCCGGGAGACCCAGTACTTC
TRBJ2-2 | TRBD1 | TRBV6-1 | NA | CASSEFGTGAGELFF | TGTGCCAGCAGTGAATTTGGGACAGGCGCCGGGGAGCTGTTTTTT
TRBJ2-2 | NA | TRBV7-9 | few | CASSVPDTGELFF | TGTGCCAGCAGCGTCCCCGACACCGGGGAGCTGTTTTTT
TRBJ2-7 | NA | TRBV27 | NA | CASSLYPGYEQYF | TGTGCCAGCAGTTTATACCCGGGGTACGAGCAGTACTTC
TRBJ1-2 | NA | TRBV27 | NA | CASSPRRVSDGYTF | TGTGCCAGCAGTCCCCGTCGGGTCAGCGATGGCTACACCTTC
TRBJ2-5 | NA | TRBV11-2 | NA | CASSLVGTRGQETQYF | TGTGCCAGCAGCTTAGTGGGGACTCGGGGCCAAGAGACCCAGTACTTC
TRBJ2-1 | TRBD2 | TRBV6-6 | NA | CASSYGTSGQFF | TGTGCCAGCAGTTATGGGACTAGCGGTCAGTTCTTC
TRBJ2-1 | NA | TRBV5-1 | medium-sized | CASSLSTQSYNEQFF | TGCGCCAGCAGCTTGAGTACACAGAGCTACAATGAGCAGTTCTTC
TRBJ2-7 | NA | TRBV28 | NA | CASSLQDITYEQYF | TGTGCCAGCAGCCTGCAGGATATTACCTACGAGCAGTACTTC
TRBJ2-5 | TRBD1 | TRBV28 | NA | CASSQPGTGTETQYF | TGTGCCAGCAGTCAACCCGGGACAGGGACAGAGACCCAGTACTTC
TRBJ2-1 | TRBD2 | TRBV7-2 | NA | CASSLRLAGLRNEQFF | TGTGCCAGCAGCTTAAGACTAGCGGGACTTAGGAATGAGCAGTTCTTC
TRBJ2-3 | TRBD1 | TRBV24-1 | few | CATSDHGTGRDTQYF | TGTGCCACCAGTGATCATGGGACAGGGAGAGATACGCAGTATTTT
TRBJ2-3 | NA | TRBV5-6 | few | CASSRGLTDTQYF | TGTGCCAGCAGTCGTGGGCTCACAGATACGCAGTATTTT
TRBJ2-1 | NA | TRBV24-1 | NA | CATSDFAGTSSNEQFF | TGTGCCACCAGTGATTTTGCGGGAACGTCTTCCAATGAGCAGTTCTTC